Listed here is a single T cell receptor (beta chain). The entry originates in a study of blood T cell repertoires in COVID-19. The CDR3 consists of 15 residues. Germline-derived CDR1 and CDR2 are SGDLS and YYNGEE. The V gene lost 3 bases and the J gene lost 1 base, with 11 bases spanning the gap. Clones were read by immunoSEQ multiplex PCR, and TCRdb kept only the in-frame ones, dropping some. The top ten clones hold about 4.8% of a sample with some 200,000 clones, around four fifths of them seen once. The origin of this receptor is a woman between 50 and 59 years old who had been exposed to COVID-19. This chain connects TRBV9 to TRBJ1-5, with TRBD1 as a possible D gene (6 bases). The sample consisted of PBMCs or T cells enriched from blood (not recorded which). The CDR3 DNA follows: TGTGCCAGCAGCGCTGGACAGTCCAGCAATCAGCCCCAGCATTTT. This translates into CASSAGQSSNQPQHF.